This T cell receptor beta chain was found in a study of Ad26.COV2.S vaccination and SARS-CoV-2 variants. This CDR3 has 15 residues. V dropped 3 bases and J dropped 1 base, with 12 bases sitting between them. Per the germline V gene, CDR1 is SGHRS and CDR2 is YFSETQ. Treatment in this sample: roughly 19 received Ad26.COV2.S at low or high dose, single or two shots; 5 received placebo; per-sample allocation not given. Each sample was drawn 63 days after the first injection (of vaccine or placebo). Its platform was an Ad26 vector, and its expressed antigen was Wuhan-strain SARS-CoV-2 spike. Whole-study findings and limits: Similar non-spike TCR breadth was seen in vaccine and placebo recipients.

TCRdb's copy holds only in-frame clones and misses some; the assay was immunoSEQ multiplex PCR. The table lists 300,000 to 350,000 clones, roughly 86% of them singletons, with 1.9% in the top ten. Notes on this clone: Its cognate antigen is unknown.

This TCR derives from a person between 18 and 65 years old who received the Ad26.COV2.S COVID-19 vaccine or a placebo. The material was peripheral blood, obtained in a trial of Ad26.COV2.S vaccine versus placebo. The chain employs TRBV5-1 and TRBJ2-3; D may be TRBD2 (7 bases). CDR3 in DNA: TGCGCCAGCAGCTCACAGGGAGGGGGCACAGATACGCAGTATTTT. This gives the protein CASSSQGGGTDTQYF.